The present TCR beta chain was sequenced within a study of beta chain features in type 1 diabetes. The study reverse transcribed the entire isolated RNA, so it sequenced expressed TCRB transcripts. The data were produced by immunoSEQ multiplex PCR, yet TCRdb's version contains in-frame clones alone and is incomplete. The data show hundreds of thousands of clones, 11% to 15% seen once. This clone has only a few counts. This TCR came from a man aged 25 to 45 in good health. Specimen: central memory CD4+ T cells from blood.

Here the CDR3 reads CASSLAGGPYNEQFF. CDR3 sequence (DNA): TGTGCCAGCAGTCTAGCGGGAGGCCCCTACAATGAGCAGTTCTTC. V usage is TRBV2 and J usage is TRBJ2-1, with TRBD2 matching 11 bases. The CDR3 is 15 amino acids. V shed 5 bases and J 2 bases; nucleotides not matched to a gene: 2. Germline-derived CDR1 and CDR2 are SNHLY and FYNNEI.